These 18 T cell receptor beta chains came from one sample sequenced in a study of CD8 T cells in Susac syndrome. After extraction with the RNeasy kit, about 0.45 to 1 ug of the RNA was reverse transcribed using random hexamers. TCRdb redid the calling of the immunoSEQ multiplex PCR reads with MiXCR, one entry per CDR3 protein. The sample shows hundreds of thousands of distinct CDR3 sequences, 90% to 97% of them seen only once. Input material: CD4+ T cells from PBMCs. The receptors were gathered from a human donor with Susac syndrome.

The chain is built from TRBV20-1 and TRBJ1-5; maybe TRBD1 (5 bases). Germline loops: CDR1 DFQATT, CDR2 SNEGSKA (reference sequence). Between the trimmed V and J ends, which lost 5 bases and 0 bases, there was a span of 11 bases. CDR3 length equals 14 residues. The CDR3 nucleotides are TGCAGTGCTGGAGGGACCTATAGCAATCAGCCCCAGCATTTT. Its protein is CSAGGTYSNQPQHF.

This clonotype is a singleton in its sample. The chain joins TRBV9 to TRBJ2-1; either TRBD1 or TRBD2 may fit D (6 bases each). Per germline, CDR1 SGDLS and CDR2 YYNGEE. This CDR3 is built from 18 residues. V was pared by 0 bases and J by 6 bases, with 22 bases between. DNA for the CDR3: TGTGCCAGCAGCGTAGGGGGGGCCGGGGTAAAGGGGTTCAATGAGCAGTTCTTC. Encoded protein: CASSVGGAGVKGFNEQFF.

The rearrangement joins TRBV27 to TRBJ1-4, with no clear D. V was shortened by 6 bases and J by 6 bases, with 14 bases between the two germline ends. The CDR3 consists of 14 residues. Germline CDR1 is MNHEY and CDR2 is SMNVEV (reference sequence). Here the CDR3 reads CASRPVGRDEKLFF. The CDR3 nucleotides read TGTGCCAGCAGACCAGTGGGTAGGGATGAAAAACTGTTTTTT.

This chain's CDR3 is CASSGLAGVGTDTQYF. The CDR3 bases are TGTGCCAGCAGCGGACTAGCGGGAGTAGGCACAGATACGCAGTATTTT. The chain combines TRBV7-9 with TRBJ2-3; 13 bases align to TRBD2. V lost 5 bases, J lost 1 base, and 3 bases stayed unmatched. The CDR3 has 16 residues. Germline V lookup: CDR1 SEHNR, CDR2 FQNEAQ (reference sequence).

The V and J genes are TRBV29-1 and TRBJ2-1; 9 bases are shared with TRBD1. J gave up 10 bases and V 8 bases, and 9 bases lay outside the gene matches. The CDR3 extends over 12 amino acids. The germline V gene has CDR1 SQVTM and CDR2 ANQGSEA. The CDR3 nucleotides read TGCAGCATAGGACAGGGGCGGGAGGAGCAGTTCTTC. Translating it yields CSIGQGREEQFF.

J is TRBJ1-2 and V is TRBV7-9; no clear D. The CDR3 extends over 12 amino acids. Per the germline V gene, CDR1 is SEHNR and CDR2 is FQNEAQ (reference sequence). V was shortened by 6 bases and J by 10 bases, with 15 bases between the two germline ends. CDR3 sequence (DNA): TGTGCCAGCAGTGATCAGCTTCGCTCCTACACCTTC. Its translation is CASSDQLRSYTF.

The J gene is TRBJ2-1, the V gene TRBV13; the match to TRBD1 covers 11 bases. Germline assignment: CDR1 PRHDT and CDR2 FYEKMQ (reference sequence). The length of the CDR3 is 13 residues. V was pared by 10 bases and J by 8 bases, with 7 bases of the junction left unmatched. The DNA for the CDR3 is TGTGCCACCCGGACAGGGGGCGGCGATGAGCAGTTCTTC. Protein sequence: CATRTGGGDEQFF.

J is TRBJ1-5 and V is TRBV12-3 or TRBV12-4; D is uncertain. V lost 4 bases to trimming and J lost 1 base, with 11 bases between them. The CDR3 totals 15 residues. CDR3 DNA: TGTGCCAGCAGTTCAGGTGGACGGAGCAATCAGCCCCAGCATTTT. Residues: CASSSGGRSNQPQHF.

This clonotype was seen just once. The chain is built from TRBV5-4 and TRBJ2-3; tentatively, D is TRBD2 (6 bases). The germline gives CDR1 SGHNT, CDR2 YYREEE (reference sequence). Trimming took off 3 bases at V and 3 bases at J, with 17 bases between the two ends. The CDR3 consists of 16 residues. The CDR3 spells CASSSWRDGRTDTQYF. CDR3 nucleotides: TGTGCCAGCAGCTCCTGGCGGGATGGGCGGACAGATACGCAGTATTTT.

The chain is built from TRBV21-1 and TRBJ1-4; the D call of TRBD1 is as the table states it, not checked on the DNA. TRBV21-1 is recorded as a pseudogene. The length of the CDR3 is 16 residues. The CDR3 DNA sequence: TGTGCCAGCAGCAACCCATGGACAGGTCGGGGTGAAAAACTGTTTTTT. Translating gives CASSNPWTGRGEKLFF.

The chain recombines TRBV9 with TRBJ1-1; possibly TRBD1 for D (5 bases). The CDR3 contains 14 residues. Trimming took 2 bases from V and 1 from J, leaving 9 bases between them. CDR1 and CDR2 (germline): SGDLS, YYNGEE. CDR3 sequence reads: CASSVRQGNTEAFF. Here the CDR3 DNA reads TGTGCCAGCAGCGTGCGCCAGGGGAACACTGAAGCTTTCTTT.

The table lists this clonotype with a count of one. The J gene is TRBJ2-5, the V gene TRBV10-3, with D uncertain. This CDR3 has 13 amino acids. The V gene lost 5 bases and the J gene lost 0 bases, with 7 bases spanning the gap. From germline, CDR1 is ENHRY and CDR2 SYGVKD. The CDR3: CAISPPNQETQYF. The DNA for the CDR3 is TGTGCCATCAGTCCCCCCAACCAAGAGACCCAGTACTTC.

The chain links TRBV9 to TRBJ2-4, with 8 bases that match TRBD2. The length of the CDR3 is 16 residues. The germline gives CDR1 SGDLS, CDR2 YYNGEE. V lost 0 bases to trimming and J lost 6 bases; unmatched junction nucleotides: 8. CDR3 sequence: CASSVATGGRGNIQYF. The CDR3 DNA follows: TGTGCCAGCAGCGTAGCTACGGGGGGGCGCGGAAACATTCAGTACTTC. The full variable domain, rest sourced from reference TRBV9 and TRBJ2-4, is DSGVTQTPKHLITATGQRVTLRCSPRSGDLSVYWYQQSLDQGLQFLIQYYNGEERAKGNILERFSAQQFPDLHSELNLSSLELGDSALYFCASSVATGGRGNIQYFGAGTRLSVL.

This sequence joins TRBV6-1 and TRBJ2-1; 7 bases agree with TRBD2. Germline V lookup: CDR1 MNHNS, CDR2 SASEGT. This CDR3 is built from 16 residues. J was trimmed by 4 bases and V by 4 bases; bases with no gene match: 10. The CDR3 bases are TGTGCCAGCAGTGCTGCCGGGACTAAAAGTTACAATGAGCAGTTCTTC. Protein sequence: CASSAAGTKSYNEQFF.

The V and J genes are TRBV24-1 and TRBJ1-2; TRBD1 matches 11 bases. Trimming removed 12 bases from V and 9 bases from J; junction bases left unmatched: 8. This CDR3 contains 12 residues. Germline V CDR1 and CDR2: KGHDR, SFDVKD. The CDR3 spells CAVGTGGNRYTF. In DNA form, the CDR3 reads TGTGCCGTCGGGACAGGGGGTAATCGCTACACCTTC.

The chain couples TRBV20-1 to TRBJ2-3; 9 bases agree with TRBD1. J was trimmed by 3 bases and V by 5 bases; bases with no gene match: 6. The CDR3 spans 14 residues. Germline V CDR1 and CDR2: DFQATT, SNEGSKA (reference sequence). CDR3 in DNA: TGCAGTGCTCGAACAGGGGGCGGAACAGATACGCAGTATTTT. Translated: CSARTGGGTDTQYF.

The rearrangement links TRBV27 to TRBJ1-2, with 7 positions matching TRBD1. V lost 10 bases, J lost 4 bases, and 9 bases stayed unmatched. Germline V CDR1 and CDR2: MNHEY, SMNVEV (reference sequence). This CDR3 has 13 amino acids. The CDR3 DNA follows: TGTGCCACCAGGGACAGCCGGAGCTATGGCTACACCTTC. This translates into CATRDSRSYGYTF.

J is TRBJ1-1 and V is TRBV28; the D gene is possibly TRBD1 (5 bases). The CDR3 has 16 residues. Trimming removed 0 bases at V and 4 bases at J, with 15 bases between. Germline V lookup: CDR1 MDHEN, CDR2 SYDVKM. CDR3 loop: CASSLWGGVRITEAFF. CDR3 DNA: TGTGCCAGCAGTTTATGGGGAGGGGTCCGGATCACTGAAGCTTTCTTT.